Below, 12 T cell receptor beta chains from the same sample are listed, as sequenced in a study of shared T cell receptors in the human thymus. Assay used: immunoSEQ multiplex PCR; TCRdb lists only in-frame clones, some missing. This table holds more than 550,000 clones, around 85% found once. Another study also made use of these data, one on human thymus T cells.

Sequencing input: thymocytes. These receptors were taken from a girl under three years old with a congenital heart defect.

The chain recombines TRBV28 with TRBJ2-7; 10 bases are a match to TRBD1. The CDR3 loop spans 13 amino acids. The V segment lost 6 bases and the J segment 4 bases; nucleotides outside the gene matches: 3. Germline loops: CDR1 MDHEN, CDR2 SYDVKM. The CDR3 protein is CASRRQGAYEQYF. CDR3 coding DNA: TGTGCCAGCAGGAGACAGGGGGCATACGAGCAGTACTTC. The variable domain in full, completed from reference TRBV28 and TRBJ2-7, reads DVKVTQSSRYLVKRTGEKVFLECVQDMDHENMFWYRQDPGLGLRLIYFSYDVKMKEKGDIPEGYSVSREKKERFSLILESASTNQTSMYLCASRRQGAYEQYFGPGTRLTVT.

V gene TRBV5-1 combines with J gene TRBJ2-3, with TRBD1 matching over 12 bases. V lost 4 bases and J lost 6; bases outside the gene matches: 12. Germline assignment: CDR1 SGHRS and CDR2 YFSETQ. The CDR3 is 17 residues long. The CDR3 region has the DNA TGCGCCAGCAGCCCGCCGGGGCGGGACAGGGGGCTCGATACGCAGTATTTT. Protein sequence: CASSPPGRDRGLDTQYF. Full variable domain (remainder filled in from reference TRBV5-1 and TRBJ2-3): KAGVTQTPRYLIKTRGQQVTLSCSPISGHRSVSWYQQTPGQGLQFLFEYFSETQRNKGNFPGRFSGRQFSNSRSEMNVSTLELGDSALYLCASSPPGRDRGLDTQYFGPGTRLTVL.

The genes are TRBV5-8 and TRBJ2-5, with TRBD1 matching over 8 bases. This CDR3 contains 13 residues. CDR1 and CDR2 (germline): SGHTS, YDEGEE. With 4 bases clipped from V and 2 bases from J, the junction kept 1 base outside the gene matches. The CDR3 DNA is TGTGCCAGCAGCGGGACAGGTCAAGAGACCCAGTACTTC. Translation gives CASSGTGQETQYF.

This chain links TRBV6-1 with TRBJ1-5; D perhaps matches TRBD1 (5 bases). Trimming took 4 bases from V and 5 from J, leaving 15 bases between them. CDR3 length: 15 amino acids. Germline values: CDR1 MNHNS, CDR2 SASEGT. In DNA, the CDR3 is TGTGCCAGCAGTGCCCGCAGGGCCTCGTATCAGCCCCAGCATTTT. Protein: CASSARRASYQPQHF.

The CDR3 sequence: CASKETSEKETQYF. CDR3 DNA: TGCGCCAGCAAAGAGACTAGCGAGAAAGAGACCCAGTACTTC. The chain couples TRBV10-1 to TRBJ2-5; 8 positions match TRBD2. The V and J ends lost 7 bases and 3 bases, in that order; junction bases with no gene match: 7. The CDR3 extends over 14 amino acids. Germline-derived CDR1 and CDR2 are WNHNN and SYGVQD (reference sequence).

The chain uses TRBV5-8 and TRBJ2-1; a possible D gene is TRBD1 (6 bases). V was pared by 0 bases and J by 0 bases, with 10 bases between. The CDR3 has 16 residues. Germline CDR1 SGHTS, CDR2 YDEGEE. This CDR3 reads CASSLGQALSYNEQFF. CDR3 sequence (DNA): TGTGCCAGCAGCTTGGGACAGGCTCTCTCCTACAATGAGCAGTTCTTC.

This chain joins TRBV6-5 and TRBJ1-1; TRBD1 agrees at 7 bases. CDR1 is MNHEY and CDR2 is SVGAGI in the germline V gene. The length of the CDR3 is 16 residues. Trimming at V came to 2 bases and at J to 3 bases, leaving 9 bases not matched to a gene. CDR3 DNA sequence: TGTGCCAGCAGTTACAGGGGGCGCATGGGCCACACTGAAGCTTTCTTT. This sequence encodes CASSYRGRMGHTEAFF.

This clone is a singleton in its sample. V usage is TRBV11-2 and J usage is TRBJ2-7, with a tentative D call TRBD1 (6 bases). CDR3 size: 15 residues. The ends were cut back, 4 bases at V and 4 bases at J, with 17 bases in the middle. Germline CDR1 reads SGHAT; CDR2 reads FQNNGV. CDR3 sequence (DNA): TGTGCCAGCAGCTGTGGACAGTATTACTCTTACGAGCAGTACTTC. It specifies CASSCGQYYSYEQYF.

The chain combines TRBV5-1 with TRBJ2-5; a weak D match, TRBD2 (5 bases). Looked up from germline, CDR1 is SGHRS and CDR2 is YFSETQ. Trimming left V 4 bases short and J 5 bases short, with 21 bases between. This CDR3 is 16 amino acids long. The CDR3 protein is CASSHPKNGVRETQYF. CDR3 DNA: TGCGCCAGCAGCCATCCAAAAAACGGGGTCCGGGAGACCCAGTACTTC.

V gene TRBV7-8 combines with J gene TRBJ1-1, with D tentatively TRBD1 (6 bases). With 2 bases removed from V and 3 bases from J, the gap between germline ends came to 16 bases. Per the germline V gene, CDR1 is SGHVS and CDR2 is FQNEAQ. CDR3 length equals 16 residues. CDR3 DNA: TGTGCCAGCAGCTTATACGACCGGGACACCTACACTGAAGCTTTCTTT. It is translated as CASSLYDRDTYTEAFF.

The table lists this clone with a count of one. The V and J genes are TRBV7-2 and TRBJ2-7; D call uncertain. Trimming pared 6 bases from V and 2 bases from J, leaving 20 bases between. Germline V lookup: CDR1 SGHTA, CDR2 FQGNSA. The CDR3 spans 16 residues. This CDR3 reads CASSPPEILFPYEQYF. Here the CDR3 DNA reads TGTGCCAGCAGTCCGCCTGAGATCCTTTTTCCCTACGAGCAGTACTTC.

A few counts support this clone. This chain connects TRBV30 to TRBJ2-7, with TRBD1 matching 10 bases. The germline V gene encodes CDR1 GTSNPN and CDR2 SVGIG (reference sequence). This CDR3 spans 17 amino acids. V dropped 5 bases and J dropped 2; count of bases not matched to a gene: 15. Here the CDR3 DNA reads TGTGCCTGGGGGGAAACCGCCGCGGGACAGGGGACCTACGAGCAGTACTTC. Translated, it gives CAWGETAAGQGTYEQYF.